This TCR beta chain was found in a study of blood T cells in healthy people across ages. With a J-beta primer mix and a sample-barcoded 5' primer, a second PCR ran about 7 to 11 cycles. CDR3-containing paired-end reads numbered at least 2.5 million in each sample. TCRdb fed the 5' RACE reads into MiXCR, producing one record per CDR3 protein. The sample lists about 640,000 distinct CDR3 sequences; around 54% were seen once. Concerning this clonotype: At one end the junction does not follow the germline gene, possibly because of a read error.

The sample consisted of blood. The receptor comes from a man in his 60s in good health.

CDR3 region: CAGSLPGQGNTDTQYF. In DNA form, the CDR3 reads TGTGCCGGCAGTCTACCGGGACAGGGAAACACAGATACGCAGTATTTT. The chain combines TRBV7-8 with TRBJ2-3, with 9 bases that match TRBD1. CDR3 length equals 16 residues. Germline lookup yields CDR1 SGHVS and CDR2 FQNEAQ.